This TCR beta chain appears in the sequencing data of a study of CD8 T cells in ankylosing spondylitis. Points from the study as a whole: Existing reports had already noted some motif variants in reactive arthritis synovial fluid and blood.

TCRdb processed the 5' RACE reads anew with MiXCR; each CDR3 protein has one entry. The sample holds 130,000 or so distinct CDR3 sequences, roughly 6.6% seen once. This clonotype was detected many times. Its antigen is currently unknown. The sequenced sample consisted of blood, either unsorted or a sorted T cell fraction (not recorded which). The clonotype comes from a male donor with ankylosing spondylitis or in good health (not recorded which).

CDR3 residues: CASSDLGLASTDTQYF. The CDR3 DNA sequence: TGCGCCAGCAGTGACCTCGGACTAGCCAGCACAGATACGCAGTATTTT. The chain joins TRBV10-1 to TRBJ2-3; 8 bases match TRBD2. The CDR3 consists of 16 residues. V lost 3 bases, J lost 0 bases, and 5 bases stayed unmatched. The germline gives CDR1 WNHNN, CDR2 SYGVQD (reference sequence).